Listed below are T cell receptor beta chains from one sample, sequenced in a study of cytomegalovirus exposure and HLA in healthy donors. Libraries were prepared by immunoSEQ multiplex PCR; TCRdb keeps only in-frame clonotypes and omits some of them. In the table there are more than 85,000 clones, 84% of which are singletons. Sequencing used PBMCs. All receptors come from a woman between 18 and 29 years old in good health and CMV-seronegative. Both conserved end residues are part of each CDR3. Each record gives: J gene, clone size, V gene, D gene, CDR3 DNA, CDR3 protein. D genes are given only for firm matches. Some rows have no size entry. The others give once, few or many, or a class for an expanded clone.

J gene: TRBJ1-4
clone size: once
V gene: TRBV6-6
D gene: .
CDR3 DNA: TGTGCCAGCAGAAGACGGGACAATAGGGCTAGCGAAAAACTGTTTTTT
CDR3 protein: CASRRRDNRASEKLFF

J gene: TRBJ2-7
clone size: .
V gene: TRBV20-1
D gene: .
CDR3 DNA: TGCAGTGCCATGTTGGGCCACGAGCAGTACTTC
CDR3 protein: CSAMLGHEQYF

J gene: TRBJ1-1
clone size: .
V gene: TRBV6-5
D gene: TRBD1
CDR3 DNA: TGTGCCAGCAGGGTCGGACAGGGGGTACGGGACGCTTTCTTT
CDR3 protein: CASRVGQGVRDAFF

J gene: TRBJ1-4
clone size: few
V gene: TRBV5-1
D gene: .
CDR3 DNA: TGCGCCAGCAGCCCAACGGGACTCCCAGAGGCCTATGAAAAACTGTTTTTT
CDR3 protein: CASSPTGLPEAYEKLFF

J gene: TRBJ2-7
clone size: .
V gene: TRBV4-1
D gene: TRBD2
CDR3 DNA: TGCGCCAGCAGCCAAACGACTAGCGGGGCAATCTACGAGCAGTACTTC
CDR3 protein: CASSQTTSGAIYEQYF

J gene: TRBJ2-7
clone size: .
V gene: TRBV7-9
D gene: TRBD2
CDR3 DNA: TGTGCCAGCAGCACTGGACTAGACGTACGAGTGCAGTACTTC
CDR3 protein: CASSTGLDVRVQYF

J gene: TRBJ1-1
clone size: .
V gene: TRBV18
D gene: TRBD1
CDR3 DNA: TGTGCCAGCTCCTCAATTCCCATAACAGGGGCGATGAACACTGAAGCTTTCTTT
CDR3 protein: CASSSIPITGAMNTEAFF

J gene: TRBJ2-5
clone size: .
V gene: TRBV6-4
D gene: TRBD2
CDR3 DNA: TGTGCCAGCAGCCAGACTAGCGGGCACGGGGAGACCCAGTACTTC
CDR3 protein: CASSQTSGHGETQYF

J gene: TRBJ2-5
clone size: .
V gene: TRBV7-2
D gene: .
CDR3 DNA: TGTGCCAGCAGCGCTGGACAGCAAGAGACCCAGTACTTC
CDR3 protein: CASSAGQQETQYF

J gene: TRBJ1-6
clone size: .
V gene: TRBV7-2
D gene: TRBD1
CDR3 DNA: TGTGCCAGCAGCTATCCTTCGGACAGGGACGTTAATTCACCCCTCCACTTT
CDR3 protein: CASSYPSDRDVNSPLHF

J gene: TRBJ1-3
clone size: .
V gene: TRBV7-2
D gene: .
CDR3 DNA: TGTGCCAGCAGCTTAGGCGGGAATCCGGTCAACACCATATATTTT
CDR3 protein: CASSLGGNPVNTIYF

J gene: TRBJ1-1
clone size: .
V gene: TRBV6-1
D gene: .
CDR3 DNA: TGTGCCAGCAGTGAAGGGGGGTGGGGGGTTGGGACTGAAGCTTTCTTT
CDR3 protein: CASSEGGWGVGTEAFF

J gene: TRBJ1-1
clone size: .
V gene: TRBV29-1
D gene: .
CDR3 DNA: TGCAGCGTTGCTGGGGGGGGAGAAGCTTTCTTT
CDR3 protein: CSVAGGGEAFF

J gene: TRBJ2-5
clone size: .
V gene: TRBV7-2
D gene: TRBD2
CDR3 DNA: TGTGCCAGCAGCCGATCGGGGGGGCGAGAGACCCAGTACTTC
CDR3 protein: CASSRSGGRETQYF

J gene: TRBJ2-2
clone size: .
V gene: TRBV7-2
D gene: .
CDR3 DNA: TGTGCCAGCAGCCGCGGCCCGAACACCGGGGAGCTGTTTTTT
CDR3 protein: CASSRGPNTGELFF

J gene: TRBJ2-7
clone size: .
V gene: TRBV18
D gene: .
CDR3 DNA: TGTGCCAGCTCCGCACGTCCCCCCAGTTCCTACGAGCAGTACTTC
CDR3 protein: CASSARPPSSYEQYF

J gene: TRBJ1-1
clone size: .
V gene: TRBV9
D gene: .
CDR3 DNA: TGTGCCAGCAGCGTAGCTAGGGGGGGCACTGAAGCTTTCTTT
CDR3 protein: CASSVARGGTEAFF

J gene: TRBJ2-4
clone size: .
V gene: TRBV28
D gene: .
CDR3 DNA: TGTGCCAGCAGTAAGAGGAACATTCAGTACTTC
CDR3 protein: CASSKRNIQYF

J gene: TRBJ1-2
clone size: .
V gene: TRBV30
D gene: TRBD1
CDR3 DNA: TGTGCCTGGAGCAAGGGGGCCAGGGGCTACACCTTC
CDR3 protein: CAWSKGARGYTF

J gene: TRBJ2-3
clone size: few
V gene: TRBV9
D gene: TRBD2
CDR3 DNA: TGTGCCAGCAGCGGACTAGCGGGCGGCACAGATACGCAGTATTTT
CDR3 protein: CASSGLAGGTDTQYF

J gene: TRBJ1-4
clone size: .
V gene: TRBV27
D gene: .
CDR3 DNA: TGTGCCAGCAGTTTAGTCTGGGGGGAGCGGGAAAAACTGTTTTTT
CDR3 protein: CASSLVWGEREKLFF

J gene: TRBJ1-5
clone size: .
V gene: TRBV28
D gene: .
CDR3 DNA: TGTGCCAGCAGTCCACTCGGGCAGCCCCAGCATTTT
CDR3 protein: CASSPLGQPQHF

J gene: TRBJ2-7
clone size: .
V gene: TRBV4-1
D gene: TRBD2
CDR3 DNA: TGCGCCAGCAGCCTAACTAGCGGGGAGGGTTACGAGCAGTACTTC
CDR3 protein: CASSLTSGEGYEQYF

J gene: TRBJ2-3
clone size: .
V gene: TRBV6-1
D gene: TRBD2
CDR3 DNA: TGTGCCAGCAGTGAACTGGGGATAGCGGGAGGGACAGATACGCAGTATTTT
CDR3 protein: CASSELGIAGGTDTQYF

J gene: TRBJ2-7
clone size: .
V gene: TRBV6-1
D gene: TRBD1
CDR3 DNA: TGTGCCAGCAACAAAGGACAGGGAGGCCACGAGCAGTACTTC
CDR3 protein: CASNKGQGGHEQYF